The clone carrying this TCR beta chain has just a few counts. The antigen is not known. This specimen comes from a study of blood T cells in healthy people across ages. The V gene lost 0 bases and the J gene lost 0 bases, with 6 bases spanning the gap. CDR1 and CDR2 (germline): SGHKS, YYEKEE (reference sequence). This CDR3 region has 15 residues. The individuals who served as donors were healthy Caucasians living in Russia, aged about 6 to 100. Study results and limitations: Per million T cells, TCR beta diversity dropped roughly linearly as age increased.

Primers used in a second PCR of about 6 to 12 cycles were a sample-barcoded 5' primer and a J-beta primer mix. The template-switch adaptor was a 5' adaptor with 12 random nucleotides. It tagged each cDNA molecule. TCRdb called the 5' RACE reads again in MiXCR, with one record for every CDR3 protein. Of some 730,000 distinct CDR3 sequences detected, 22% appear once; the ten largest clones hold 20% to 25%. Sequencing was performed on blood. The clonotype comes from a man between 65 and 79 years old in good health. The chain links TRBV5-5 to TRBJ1-4; D remains ambiguous. CDR3 in amino acids: CASSLGHATNEKLFF. The CDR3 DNA reads as TGTGCCAGCAGCTTGGGACACGCAACTAATGAAAAACTGTTTTTT.